The 9 T cell receptor beta chains listed next were all sequenced from one sample in a study of identical twins. TCRdb analysed the 5' RACE reads with MiXCR anew, one entry per CDR3 protein. The sample lists roughly 720,000 distinct CDR3 sequences; about 20% were seen once. A further study also used this sample, focusing on T cells expressing NK-cell markers.

The sequenced sample consisted of PBMCs. All receptors derive from a woman between 18 and 29 years old in good health.

J is TRBJ1-2 and V is TRBV20-1, with D possibly being TRBD1 (5 bases). Looked up from germline, CDR1 is DFQATT and CDR2 is SNEGSKA (reference sequence). The CDR3 length is 12 residues. V lost 3 bases to trimming and J lost 4 bases, with 9 bases between them. CDR3 amino acids: CSAREGIYGYTF. The CDR3 DNA reads as TGCAGTGCTAGGGAGGGGATCTATGGCTACACCTTC.

The chain links TRBV5-1 to TRBJ1-6, with 7 bases fitting TRBD1. This CDR3 is 15 amino acids long. The V segment lost 0 bases and the J segment 7 bases; nucleotides outside the gene matches: 4. The germline V gene encodes CDR1 SGHRS and CDR2 YFSETQ. The CDR3 spells CASSLVGQTNSPLHF. CDR3 nucleotide sequence: TGCGCCAGCAGCTTGGTGGGACAGACCAATTCACCCCTCCACTTT.

The rearrangement links TRBV7-9 to TRBJ1-1; tentative D call: TRBD1 (6 bases). This CDR3 has 17 amino acids. CDR1 and CDR2 (germline): SEHNR, FQNEAQ (reference sequence). With 7 bases removed from V and 3 bases from J, the gap between germline ends came to 24 bases. This CDR3 reads CASTLRPLQGRHTEAFF. CDR3 bases: TGTGCCAGCACCCTCAGGCCCCTCCAGGGGAGGCACACTGAAGCTTTCTTT.

The J gene is TRBJ2-1, the V gene TRBV14; D unresolved. The CDR3 spans 15 residues. Per germline, CDR1 SGHDN and CDR2 FVKESK. V was pared by 3 bases and J by 7 bases, with 16 bases between. As DNA, the CDR3 is TGTGCCAGCAGCCATTGGGCCTGGGTTAGAAATGAGCAGTTCTTC. Its translation: CASSHWAWVRNEQFF.

J is TRBJ2-1 and V is TRBV20-1; D gene uncertain. V lost 5 bases and J 8 bases, leaving 13 bases between the germline ends. CDR1 and CDR2 from the germline V gene are DFQATT and SNEGSKA (reference sequence). This CDR3 spans 12 amino acids. The CDR3 bases are TGCAGTGCTCGTGGCGGATCCTATGAGCAGTTCTTC. Translating it yields CSARGGSYEQFF.

This chain joins TRBV10-3 and TRBJ2-3; TRBD2 agrees at 12 bases. V lost 3 bases and J lost 2; bases outside the gene matches: 3. This CDR3 region has 16 residues. CDR1 and CDR2 (germline): ENHRY, SYGVKD. Here the CDR3 DNA reads TGTGCCATCAGTGAAGGGACTAGCGGGCTCACAGATACGCAGTATTTT. This codes for CAISEGTSGLTDTQYF.

The rearrangement links TRBV13 to TRBJ2-3; D remains unclear. The CDR3 spans 14 residues. The germline V and J ends were trimmed by 5 bases and 1 base, with 10 bases remaining between them. Germline CDR1 reads PRHDT; CDR2 reads FYEKMQ (reference sequence). The CDR3 here is CASSPRKGTDTQYF. As DNA, the CDR3 is TGTGCCAGCAGCCCGAGGAAGGGCACAGATACGCAGTATTTT.

This clonotype was seen a handful of times. The chain has TRBV2 and TRBJ2-1; D possibly matches TRBD1 or TRBD2 (5 bases each). Germline CDR1 SNHLY, CDR2 FYNNEI. Trimming left V 8 bases short and J 0 bases short, with 17 bases between. CDR3 size: 16 residues. Here the CDR3 reads CASLSADGTSYNEQFF. The CDR3 nucleotides are TGTGCCAGCCTTTCAGCGGACGGGACCTCCTACAATGAGCAGTTCTTC.

This chain joins TRBV20-1 and TRBJ1-2; TRBD1 is a possible D gene (5 bases). Germline CDR1 and CDR2: DFQATT and SNEGSKA (reference sequence). This CDR3 has 14 residues. Trimming stripped 3 bases from V and 1 base from J, with 12 bases between. The CDR3 spells CSARGDSINYGYTF. The DNA for the CDR3 is TGCAGTGCTAGGGGTGACAGCATTAACTATGGCTACACCTTC.